This record covers a single T cell receptor (beta chain). Its antigen is not known. Quantitative 5'-RACE with molecular barcodes generated TCR beta libraries. Using its own MiXCR run on the 5' RACE reads, TCRdb lists one record per CDR3 protein. There are over 600,000 distinct CDR3 sequences in the sample; around 19% occur only once, and under 20% lies in the top ten. The sample is drawn from a study of CD8 T cells in ankylosing spondylitis. Findings and limits, study-wide: The study looked at matched synovial fluid samples from ankylosing spondylitis patients. Disease-linked clones were reported to be significantly enriched there. Under 10 highly homologous variants formed a TCR beta motif that appeared characteristic of ankylosing spondylitis blood. Earlier literature documents some of the motif variants in reactive arthritis synovial fluid and blood.

The V and J ends lost 3 bases and 2 bases respectively, with 16 bases between them. Germline assignment: CDR1 LNHDA and CDR2 SQIVND (reference sequence). The CDR3 length is 16 residues. What was sequenced was blood, either unsorted or a sorted T cell fraction (not recorded which). The chain recombines TRBV19 with TRBJ2-5; D tentatively fits TRBD1 or TRBD2 (5 bases each). This TCR came from a male donor with ankylosing spondylitis. CDR3 in DNA: TGTGCCAGTAGTATTTCCGCCCAGGGAGCGCAAGAGACCCAGTACTTC. This gives the protein CASSISAQGAQETQYF.